This entry lists 22 T cell receptor beta chains sequenced from one sample in a study of cytomegalovirus exposure and HLA in healthy donors. The PCR was carried out with 60 Vbeta primers and 13 Jbeta primers. This table comes from immunoSEQ multiplex PCR, and its TCRdb copy is limited to in-frame clones, with some not included. Of around 150,000 clones listed, 82% are singletons. Sample: PBMCs. Receptors originate from a girl aged 2-15 years in good health and CMV-seropositive.

The CDR3 region is CASSPQGGRYAEAFF. The DNA of the CDR3 is TGTGCCAGCAGCCCCCAAGGCGGGAGGTACGCTGAAGCTTTCTTT. The chain employs TRBV7-3 and TRBJ1-1; D is unresolved. In germline, CDR1 is SGHTA, CDR2 FQGTGA. Trimming took off 5 bases at V and 6 bases at J, with 19 bases between the two ends. The CDR3 runs to 15 residues.

The chain couples TRBV7-8 to TRBJ2-7; D not certain. V lost 0 bases, J lost 2 bases, and 11 bases lay in between. The CDR3 sequence is 15 residues long. Germline CDR1 reads SGHVS; CDR2 reads FQNEAQ. The CDR3 DNA is TGTGCCAGCAGCTTAGCGAGAGTCCTAGCCTACGAGCAGTACTTC. Encoded protein: CASSLARVLAYEQYF.

In nucleotides, the CDR3 is TGTGCCAGCAGTTTCCCCAGGGTCGGAAGCAATCAGCCCCAGCATTTT. It encodes CASSFPRVGSNQPQHF. V is TRBV28 and J is TRBJ1-5; the D gene is possibly TRBD1 (5 bases). Trimming shortened V by 3 bases and J by 1 base, and 13 bases separated the two germline ends. Looked up from germline, CDR1 is MDHEN and CDR2 is SYDVKM. The CDR3 runs 16 residues.

This clone was counted between two and nine times. This chain uses TRBV19 with TRBJ2-2; 9 nucleotides match TRBD1. The CDR3 spans 16 residues. Trimming cost V 10 bases and J 2 bases; bases outside gene matches: 11. Per germline, CDR1 LNHDA and CDR2 SQIVND (reference sequence). The CDR3 reads CATRDPGQGNTGELFF. The DNA of the CDR3 is TGTGCCACTCGAGATCCGGGACAGGGAAACACCGGGGAGCTGTTTTTT.

This clone appeared a few times. The rearrangement links TRBV7-2 to TRBJ2-7, with 8 bases matching TRBD1. The CDR3 has 13 amino acids. Germline V gene sequence: CDR1 SGHTA, CDR2 FQGNSA. V lost 3 bases, J lost 5 bases, and 3 bases stayed unmatched. CDR3 nucleotide sequence: TGTGCCAGCAGCTTCGACAGGGGCGACGAGCAGTACTTC. As protein: CASSFDRGDEQYF. Filled out from reference TRBV7-2 and TRBJ2-7, the complete variable domain reads GAGVSQSPSNKVTEKGKDVELRCDPISGHTALYWYRQSLGQGLEFLIYFQGNSAPDKSGLPSDRFSAERTGGSVSTLTIQRTQQEDSAVYLCASSFDRGDEQYFGPGTRLTVT.

This clone was counted a few times. The J gene is TRBJ2-2, the V gene TRBV6-5, with 7 bases aligning to TRBD2. The CDR3 covers 15 residues. CDR1 is MNHEY, CDR2 SVGAGI, per germline. V trimming: 5 bases; J trimming: 1 base; junction bases outside the gene matches: 4. CDR3 in amino acids: CASSMSGMNTGELFF. The CDR3, as DNA: TGTGCCAGCAGTATGAGCGGGATGAACACCGGGGAGCTGTTTTTT.

This chain joins TRBV27 and TRBJ2-7, with a tentative D call TRBD2 (5 bases). Deletions cut 3 bases from V and 5 bases from J, with 14 bases between. CDR3 size: 14 residues. Germline V gives CDR1 MNHEY, CDR2 SMNVEV (reference sequence). The CDR3 DNA follows: TGTGCCAGCAGTTTCTCCTTTACTAGGGACGAGCAGTACTTC. Protein product: CASSFSFTRDEQYF.

This clone was picked up one time. This chain joins TRBV29-1 and TRBJ1-2; 7 nucleotides match TRBD1. Germline assignment: CDR1 SQVTM and CDR2 ANQGSEA. The ends lost 6 bases at V and 8 bases at J; junction bases unmatched: 6. The CDR3 has 11 amino acids. DNA of the CDR3: TGCAGCGTCACAGGGGCGGAGGGCTACACCTTC. It yields the protein CSVTGAEGYTF.

The chain is built from TRBV25-1 and TRBJ1-2; TRBD1 matches 9 bases. Germline lookup yields CDR1 MGHDK and CDR2 SYGVNS. The CDR3 is 14 residues long. The J segment lost 1 base and the V segment lost 7 bases, leaving 4 bases of the junction unmatched. CDR3 loop: CASNTGGLNYGYTF. DNA of the CDR3: TGTGCCAGCAATACAGGGGGCCTTAACTATGGCTACACCTTC.

V is TRBV10-2 and J is TRBJ2-5; D remains unclear. Germline CDR1 is WSHSY and CDR2 is SAAADI. The CDR3 contains 12 residues. V was cut by 4 bases and J by 4 bases, with 7 bases left in between. CDR3 loop: CASSGLRETQYF. CDR3 DNA: TGCGCCAGCAGTGGTCTTCGAGAGACCCAGTACTTC.

The chain combines TRBV5-4 with TRBJ2-7; 8 bases map to TRBD2. The germline V gene encodes CDR1 SGHNT and CDR2 YYREEE (reference sequence). V was pared by 3 bases and J by 4 bases, with 6 bases of the junction left unmatched. The CDR3 loop spans 14 amino acids. Here the CDR3 DNA reads TGTGCCAGCAGCTCGAGGACTAGCTGGTACGAGCAGTACTTC. The encoded protein is CASSSRTSWYEQYF.

The V and J genes are TRBV28 and TRBJ2-7, with D unclear. V lost 8 bases, J lost 1 base, and 21 bases lay in between. Germline V gives CDR1 MDHEN, CDR2 SYDVKM. The CDR3 loop spans 16 amino acids. The chain's CDR3 is CASSSAPRISSYEQYF. The CDR3 bases are TGTGCCAGCTCATCAGCCCCCAGGATTTCGTCCTACGAGCAGTACTTC.

This clone was found once. The rearrangement links TRBV7-8 to TRBJ1-2; possibly TRBD1 for D (6 bases). The germline V and J ends were trimmed by 0 bases and 5 bases, with 10 bases remaining between them. Germline CDR1 and CDR2: SGHVS and FQNEAQ. There are 14 residues in the CDR3. The CDR3 nucleotides are TGTGCCAGCAGCTTAGCTACAGGGTCGTATGGCTACACCTTC. This translates into CASSLATGSYGYTF.

This chain uses TRBV29-1 with TRBJ2-1, with 7 nucleotides matching TRBD2. The length of the CDR3 is 15 residues. Germline V lookup: CDR1 SQVTM, CDR2 ANQGSEA. Trimming removed 3 bases from V and 6 bases from J; junction bases left unmatched: 11. The CDR3: CSVEGRLAEANEQFF. The CDR3 region has the DNA TGCAGCGTTGAGGGCCGCCTAGCGGAAGCCAATGAGCAGTTCTTC.

This clone was picked up a small number of times. V is TRBV5-1 and J is TRBJ2-1; 13 bases agree with TRBD2. The V gene end was trimmed by 0 bases and the J gene end by 9 bases; junction bases not matched to a gene: 6. CDR1 is SGHRS and CDR2 is YFSETQ in the germline V gene. This CDR3 comprises 16 residues. The CDR3 sequence is CASSLAAGTSGIEQFF. CDR3 bases: TGCGCCAGCAGCTTGGCCGCCGGGACTAGCGGGATTGAGCAGTTCTTC.

This chain links TRBV27 with TRBJ2-5; weak D call: TRBD1 (6 bases). The V and J ends lost 5 bases and 7 bases respectively, with 14 bases between them. CDR3 length: 13 residues. The V gene's germline CDR1 is MNHEY and CDR2 SMNVEV (reference sequence). CDR3 DNA sequence: TGTGCCAGCAGTATCAGCCCGACAGGGACCCAGTACTTC. This codes for CASSISPTGTQYF.

The chain uses TRBV28 and TRBJ2-3, with TRBD1 matching over 9 bases. This CDR3 contains 17 residues. V trimming: 1 base; J trimming: 4 bases; junction bases outside the gene matches: 9. Germline V gene data show CDR1 as MDHEN and CDR2 as SYDVKM. The CDR3 loop reads CASSLLGQGSSADTQYF. The CDR3, as DNA: TGTGCCAGCAGTTTATTAGGACAGGGGTCCTCGGCAGATACGCAGTATTTT.

The rearrangement joins TRBV6-5 to TRBJ2-5; 9 bases map to TRBD2. The germline V gene has CDR1 MNHEY and CDR2 SVGAGI. This CDR3 comprises 14 residues. J was trimmed by 3 bases and V by 4 bases; bases with no gene match: 3. CDR3 sequence: CASSSLAGEETQYF. The CDR3 region has the DNA TGTGCCAGCAGTTCCTTAGCGGGAGAAGAGACCCAGTACTTC.

The chain employs TRBV4-1 and TRBJ2-5, with 9 bases matching TRBD1. Germline V CDR1 and CDR2: MGHRA, YSYEKL. The V and J ends lost 4 bases and 3 bases, in that order; junction bases with no gene match: 6. The CDR3 loop spans 15 amino acids. The CDR3 here is CASSRGQGWEETQYF. Here the CDR3 DNA reads TGCGCCAGCAGCCGGGGACAGGGATGGGAAGAGACCCAGTACTTC.

This clone was recorded once. The chain has TRBV7-3 and TRBJ2-5; D not resolved. Trimming left V 2 bases short and J 1 base short, with 5 bases between. The CDR3 totals 13 residues. CDR1 and CDR2 from the germline V gene are SGHTA and FQGTGA. The CDR3 loop reads CASSLSRQETQYF. The CDR3 DNA follows: TGTGCCAGCAGCTTATCGCGCCAAGAGACCCAGTACTTC.

The count of this clone is one. The chain carries TRBV9 and TRBJ1-2; D ambiguous. From germline, CDR1 is SGDLS and CDR2 YYNGEE. V dropped 0 bases and J dropped 4 bases, with 16 bases sitting between them. The CDR3 loop spans 16 amino acids. This CDR3 is CASSVGIMTGSYGYTF. CDR3 bases: TGTGCCAGCAGCGTAGGAATAATGACGGGGTCCTATGGCTACACCTTC.

Only one count was recorded for this clone. The chain has TRBV21-1 and TRBJ2-5; the table's D call, TRBD1, has no DNA check behind it. TRBV21-1 is a listed pseudogene. This CDR3 has 14 residues. CDR3 sequence reads: CASTPQAPQETQYF. CDR3 nucleotide sequence: TGTGCCAGCACCCCCCAGGCGCCTCAAGAGACCCAGTACTTC.